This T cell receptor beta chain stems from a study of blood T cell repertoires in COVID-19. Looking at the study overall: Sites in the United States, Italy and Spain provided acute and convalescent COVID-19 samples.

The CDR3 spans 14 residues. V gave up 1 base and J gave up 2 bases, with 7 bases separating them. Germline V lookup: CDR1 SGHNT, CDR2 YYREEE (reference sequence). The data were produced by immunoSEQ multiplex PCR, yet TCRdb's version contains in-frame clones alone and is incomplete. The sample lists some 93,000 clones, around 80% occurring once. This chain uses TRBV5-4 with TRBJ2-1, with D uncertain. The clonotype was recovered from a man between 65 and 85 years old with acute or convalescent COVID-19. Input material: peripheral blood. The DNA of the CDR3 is TGTGCCAGCAGCTTGAAATTAACCTACAATGAGCAGTTCTTC. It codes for CASSLKLTYNEQFF.